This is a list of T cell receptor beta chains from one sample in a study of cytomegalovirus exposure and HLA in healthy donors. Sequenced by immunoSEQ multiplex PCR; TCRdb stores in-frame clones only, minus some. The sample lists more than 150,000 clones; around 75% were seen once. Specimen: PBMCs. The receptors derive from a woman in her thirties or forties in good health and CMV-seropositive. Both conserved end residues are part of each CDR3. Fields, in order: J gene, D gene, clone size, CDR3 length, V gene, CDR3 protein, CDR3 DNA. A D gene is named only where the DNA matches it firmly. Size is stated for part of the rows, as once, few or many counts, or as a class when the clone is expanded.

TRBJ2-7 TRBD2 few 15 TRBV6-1 CASSERLAGSYEQYF TGTGCCAGCAGTGAAAGACTAGCGGGATCCTACGAGCAGTACTTC
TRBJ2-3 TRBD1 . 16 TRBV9 CASSDGRGGARYTQYF TGTGCCAGCAGCGATGGGAGAGGGGGCGCTAGGTATACGCAGTATTTT
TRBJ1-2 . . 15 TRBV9 CASSVDNSWNYGYTF TGTGCCAGCAGCGTAGATAACTCATGGAACTATGGCTACACCTTC
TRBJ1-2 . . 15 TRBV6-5 CASSYSVGGNYGYTF TGTGCCAGCAGCTACTCAGTCGGAGGGAACTATGGCTACACCTTC
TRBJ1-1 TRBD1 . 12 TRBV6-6 CASSYSEGAAFF TGTGCCAGCAGTTACTCGGAGGGGGCGGCTTTCTTT
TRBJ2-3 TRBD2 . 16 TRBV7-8 CASSLGASGSTDTQYF TGTGCCAGCAGCTTAGGTGCTAGCGGGAGCACAGATACGCAGTATTTT
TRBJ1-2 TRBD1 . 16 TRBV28 CASNFYTGTGADGYTF TGTGCCAGCAACTTTTATACCGGGACAGGGGCCGATGGCTACACCTTC
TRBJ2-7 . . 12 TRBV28 CASSFSDYEQYF TGTGCCAGCAGTTTTTCCGACTACGAGCAGTACTTC
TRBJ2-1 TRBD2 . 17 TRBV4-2 CASSQASGLITYNEQFF TGTGCCAGCAGCCAAGCTAGCGGGCTTATTACTTACAATGAGCAGTTCTTC
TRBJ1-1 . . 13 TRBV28 CASIQSEGTEAFF TGTGCCAGCATCCAATCGGAGGGCACTGAAGCTTTCTTT
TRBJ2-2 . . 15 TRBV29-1 CSVVMNGANTGELFF TGCAGCGTAGTTATGAACGGGGCGAACACCGGGGAGCTGTTTTTT
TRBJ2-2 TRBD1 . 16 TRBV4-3 CASRLLQGPNTGELFF TGCGCCAGCAGGCTTCTACAGGGGCCGAACACCGGGGAGCTGTTTTTT
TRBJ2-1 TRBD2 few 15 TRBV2 CASSRLAGLYNEQFF TGTGCCAGCAGCCGGCTAGCGGGTCTATACAATGAGCAGTTCTTC
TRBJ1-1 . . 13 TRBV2 CASIYSPDTEAFF TGTGCCAGCATTTATAGCCCTGACACTGAAGCTTTCTTT